A single sample gave rise to the 32 T cell receptor beta chains below, sequenced in a study of T cell responses to AZD1222 COVID-19 vaccine. TCRdb's table, derived via immunoSEQ multiplex PCR, lists solely in-frame clones and lacks some. The sample consists of 95,000 to 110,000 clones, over 90% of them appearing once. The sequencing used peripheral blood, collected on day 0 of AZD1222 vaccination. The receptor set was obtained from an adult in good health.

The chain joins TRBV21-1 to TRBJ1-4. TRBV21-1 is a documented pseudogene. CDR3 length equals 18 residues. The CDR3: CASSPGRSAATTNEKLFF. The DNA for the CDR3 is TGTGCCAGCAGCCCAGGTCGGTCAGCGGCTACAACTAATGAAAAACTGTTTTTT.

CDR3 DNA sequence: TGTGCCAGCAGTCCCCAGGGGGGGAGCACAGATACGCAGTATTTT. It translates to CASSPQGGSTDTQYF. The chain carries TRBV6-5 and TRBJ2-3; D may match TRBD1 or TRBD2 (7 bases each). Germline V gene data show CDR1 as MNHEY and CDR2 as SVGAGI. V was trimmed by 5 bases and J by 0 bases, leaving 12 bases between them. CDR3 size: 15 residues.

V gene TRBV7-9 combines with J gene TRBJ2-7; D not certain. This CDR3 has 12 residues. Germline CDR1 is SEHNR and CDR2 is FQNEAQ (reference sequence). With 1 base removed from V and 3 bases from J, the gap between germline ends came to 4 bases. CDR3 sequence: CASSLGDYEQYF. The CDR3 region has the DNA TGTGCCAGCAGCTTAGGTGACTACGAGCAGTACTTC.

The chain carries TRBV5-5 and TRBJ1-4, with D unresolved. This CDR3 region has 12 residues. V was trimmed by 4 bases and J by 8 bases, leaving 9 bases between them. The germline V gene has CDR1 SGHKS and CDR2 YYEKEE (reference sequence). CDR3 bases: TGTGCCAGCAGCCCGCGTGGCGAAAAACTGTTTTTT. This translates into CASSPRGEKLFF.

The V and J genes are TRBV19 and TRBJ2-7, with TRBD1 as a possible D gene (5 bases). Germline V gene data show CDR1 as LNHDA and CDR2 as SQIVND (reference sequence). Deletions cut 5 bases from V and 5 bases from J, with 13 bases between. The CDR3 contains 13 residues. CDR3 in amino acids: CASSPRTRNEQYF. The CDR3, as DNA: TGTGCCAGTAGTCCGCGGACAAGGAACGAGCAGTACTTC.

V and J are TRBV3-1 (or the pseudogene TRBV3-2) and TRBJ2-5, with D perhaps being TRBD1 or TRBD2 (7 bases each). This CDR3 is 17 amino acids long. Germline-derived CDR1 and CDR2 are LGHDT and YNNKEL (reference sequence). Trimming took 0 bases from V and 0 from J, leaving 14 bases between them. The CDR3 region is CASSQDSQGGYQETQYF. In DNA form, the CDR3 reads TGTGCCAGCAGCCAAGATAGCCAGGGGGGGTACCAAGAGACCCAGTACTTC.

V gene TRBV7-9 combines with J gene TRBJ1-1, with 7 nucleotides matching TRBD1. The CDR3 is 13 residues long. Losses at the gene ends were 3 bases for V and 3 bases for J; bases not matched to a gene: 1. Per the germline V gene, CDR1 is SEHNR and CDR2 is FQNEAQ (reference sequence). CDR3 sequence (DNA): TGTGCCAGCAGCTTTCAGGGGGACACTGAAGCTTTCTTT. Translation gives CASSFQGDTEAFF.

This clone came up a few times. The gene calls are TRBV29-1 and TRBJ2-7; D may be TRBD1 or TRBD2 (7 bases each). The germline V gene has CDR1 SQVTM and CDR2 ANQGSEA. This CDR3 is 16 amino acids long. Trimming left V 0 bases short and J 4 bases short, with 19 bases between. The CDR3 region has the DNA TGCAGCGTTGAAGAAGGGAGGGGGCCGAAAGGATACGAGCAGTACTTC. It codes for CSVEEGRGPKGYEQYF.

This clone was observed once. This chain joins TRBV21-1 and TRBJ2-5; the table's D call TRBD1 went unverified against the DNA. TRBV21-1 is annotated as a pseudogene. The CDR3 is made up of 15 amino acids. The CDR3 sequence is CASRQTSRGGETQYF. The CDR3 DNA sequence: TGTGCCAGCAGACAAACCAGCAGGGGTGGGGAGACCCAGTACTTC.

The rearrangement joins TRBV5-4 to TRBJ2-3; the match to TRBD1 covers 8 bases. V gave up 0 bases and J gave up 3 bases; unmatched junction bases: 9. The CDR3 has 17 amino acids. The germline V gene has CDR1 SGHNT and CDR2 YYREEE (reference sequence). The CDR3 nucleotides are TGTGCCAGCAGCTTGGGGCGACAGGGGATTGAGACAGATACGCAGTATTTT. Encoded protein: CASSLGRQGIETDTQYF.

This chain connects TRBV6-4 to TRBJ1-6; D is undetermined. This CDR3 spans 14 amino acids. Germline V lookup: CDR1 MRHNA, CDR2 SNTAGT. Between the trimmed V and J ends, which lost 5 bases and 6 bases, there was a span of 11 bases. The CDR3 sequence is CASSRVASNSPLHF. In nucleotides, the CDR3 is TGTGCCAGCAGTCGCGTAGCATCTAATTCACCCCTCCACTTT.

The J gene is TRBJ1-2, the V gene TRBV29-1; no clear D. This CDR3 has 8 amino acids. The germline V and J ends were trimmed by 7 bases and 5 bases, with 2 bases remaining between them. Germline loops: CDR1 SQVTM, CDR2 ANQGSEA. The CDR3 sequence: CSDYGYTF. The DNA of the CDR3 is TGCAGCGATTATGGCTACACCTTC.

This clone was detected once. The CDR3 loop reads CASSQVGEGNEQFF. The CDR3 DNA follows: TGCGCCAGCAGCCAAGTAGGGGAAGGGAATGAGCAGTTCTTC. The chain recombines TRBV4-1 with TRBJ2-1; tentatively, D is TRBD1 (5 bases). Germline CDR1 is MGHRA and CDR2 is YSYEKL. With 1 base removed from V and 7 bases from J, the gap between germline ends came to 11 bases. The CDR3 length is 14 residues.

The V and J genes are TRBV5-4 and TRBJ2-4, with D possibly matching TRBD1 (5 bases). Germline V lookup: CDR1 SGHNT, CDR2 YYREEE (reference sequence). Trimming removed 5 bases at V and 2 bases at J, with 20 bases between. The CDR3 is 17 amino acids. CDR3 DNA: TGTGCCAGCAGTCGAGGATCCCAGGGTGGGCCCAAAAACATTCAGTACTTC. This translates into CASSRGSQGGPKNIQYF.

This clone was detected once. The chain uses TRBV30 and TRBJ1-2; the match to TRBD1 covers 7 bases. From germline, CDR1 is GTSNPN and CDR2 SVGIG (reference sequence). The CDR3 has 14 amino acids. Losses at the gene ends were 0 bases for V and 4 bases for J; bases not matched to a gene: 5. The CDR3 DNA follows: TGTGCCTGGAGTGTCCCCGGGACAGCCTATGGCTACACCTTC. It translates to CAWSVPGTAYGYTF.

V usage is TRBV29-1 and J usage is TRBJ2-1; 7 bases fit TRBD1. The CDR3 is 17 residues long. Germline lookup yields CDR1 SQVTM and CDR2 ANQGSEA. With 6 bases clipped from V and 0 bases from J, the junction kept 14 bases outside the gene matches. This chain's CDR3 is CSVPGGQAFSSYNEQFF. Written as DNA, the CDR3 is TGCAGCGTCCCTGGAGGACAGGCCTTTAGCTCCTACAATGAGCAGTTCTTC.

The CDR3 nucleotides read TGCGCCAGCAGCTTGGGTGGCACCGGGTACGAGCAGTACTTC. This translates into CASSLGGTGYEQYF. This chain links TRBV5-1 with TRBJ2-7; no firm D call. The germline V gene has CDR1 SGHRS and CDR2 YFSETQ. Trimming left V 0 bases short and J 4 bases short, with 11 bases between. The CDR3 is made up of 14 amino acids.

CDR3 protein: CASSLHAEAFF. The CDR3 nucleotides are TGTGCCAGCAGCCTCCACGCTGAAGCTTTCTTT. The chain has TRBV6-5 and TRBJ1-1, with D hard to call. Germline assignment: CDR1 MNHEY and CDR2 SVGAGI. CDR3 length: 11 amino acids. Trimming removed 6 bases from V and 6 bases from J, with 8 bases in between.

V gene TRBV5-1 combines with J gene TRBJ1-2, with D perhaps TRBD1 (5 bases). Between the trimmed V and J ends, which lost 3 bases and 0 bases, there was a span of 9 bases. Germline lookup yields CDR1 SGHRS and CDR2 YFSETQ. The CDR3 contains 14 residues. The CDR3 is CASSWAGTNYGYTF. The CDR3, as DNA: TGCGCCAGCAGCTGGGCAGGGACTAACTATGGCTACACCTTC.

The chain is built from TRBV18 and TRBJ2-1, with D perhaps TRBD1 or TRBD2 (5 bases each). Trimming cost V 2 bases and J 4 bases, with 21 bases left between them. The germline V gene encodes CDR1 KGHSH and CDR2 LQKENI. This CDR3 has 18 residues. CDR3 coding DNA: TGTGCCAGCTCACCATATGTAACCTCCGGGACCGCATACAATGAGCAGTTCTTC. Translating gives CASSPYVTSGTAYNEQFF.

The gene calls are TRBV9 and TRBJ2-1; D perhaps matches TRBD1 (6 bases). CDR3 length: 14 residues. Germline loops: CDR1 SGDLS, CDR2 YYNGEE. V dropped 4 bases and J dropped 5 bases, with 13 bases sitting between them. CDR3 amino acids: CASSRQTGDNEQFF. The CDR3, as DNA: TGTGCCAGCAGCAGACAGACAGGCGACAATGAGCAGTTCTTC. The complete variable domain, with remaining parts taken from reference TRBV9 and TRBJ2-1, reads DSGVTQTPKHLITATGQRVTLRCSPRSGDLSVYWYQQSLDQGLQFLIQYYNGEERAKGNILERFSAQQFPDLHSELNLSSLELGDSALYFCASSRQTGDNEQFFGPGTRLTVL.

This chain joins TRBV24-1 and TRBJ1-2; D is ambiguous. Germline loops: CDR1 KGHDR, CDR2 SFDVKD. V was pared by 4 bases and J by 0 bases, with 8 bases between. This CDR3 contains 14 residues. CDR3 DNA: TGTGCCACCAGTGACCCCTCAACTAACTATGGCTACACCTTC. It translates to CATSDPSTNYGYTF.

The chain has TRBV6-5 and TRBJ2-1, with D unresolved. V gave up 7 bases and J gave up 10 bases, with 11 bases separating them. The CDR3 is 11 amino acids. Germline lookup yields CDR1 MNHEY and CDR2 SVGAGI. The CDR3 DNA sequence: TGTGCCAGCATGGTCGCTGACGAGCAGTTCTTC. It yields the protein CASMVADEQFF.

The J gene is TRBJ2-1, the V gene TRBV2, with D perhaps being TRBD1 or TRBD2 (5 bases each). Germline CDR1 and CDR2: SNHLY and FYNNEI. This CDR3 comprises 12 residues. Trimming took off 4 bases at V and 12 bases at J, with 13 bases between the two ends. The DNA of the CDR3 is TGTGCCAGCAGTGCGGGGAGTGGGGCGCAGTTCTTC. Protein: CASSAGSGAQFF.

The V and J genes are TRBV7-8 and TRBJ1-4; no definite D call. Germline-derived CDR1 and CDR2 are SGHVS and FQNEAQ. Trimming took 5 bases from V and 7 from J, leaving 8 bases between them. The CDR3 runs 12 residues. DNA of the CDR3: TGTGCCAGCAGCCGCCGCGGTGAAAAACTGTTTTTT. The encoded protein is CASSRRGEKLFF.

The chain combines TRBV19 with TRBJ2-3, with 9 bases aligning to TRBD2. Trimming removed 5 bases from V and 5 bases from J; junction bases left unmatched: 8. The CDR3 has 15 amino acids. Germline CDR1 reads LNHDA; CDR2 reads SQIVND (reference sequence). The CDR3 region has the DNA TGTGCCAGTAGTTTTGCGGGAGGGCCCTTAGATACGCAGTATTTT. Its protein product is CASSFAGGPLDTQYF.

This chain uses TRBV7-9 with TRBJ1-1; D is undetermined. V shed 0 bases and J shed 3 bases, with 11 bases lying between them. Germline CDR1 reads SEHNR; CDR2 reads FQNEAQ (reference sequence). This CDR3 is built from 15 residues. The CDR3 is CASSLAEGIHTEAFF. CDR3 DNA: TGTGCCAGCAGCTTAGCTGAAGGGATTCACACTGAAGCTTTCTTT.

V gene TRBV6-5 combines with J gene TRBJ2-1; D may be TRBD1 or TRBD2 (6 bases each). Looked up from germline, CDR1 is MNHEY and CDR2 is SVGAGI. Trimming left V 6 bases short and J 4 bases short, with 13 bases between. The CDR3 is made up of 14 amino acids. CDR3 amino acids: CASRRGDIYNEQFF. CDR3 coding DNA: TGTGCCAGCAGGAGGGGGGATATTTACAATGAGCAGTTCTTC.

This chain joins TRBV28 and TRBJ2-5; no clear D gene. Trimming left V 7 bases short and J 5 bases short, with 8 bases between. CDR3 length: 11 amino acids. Germline V gene lookup returns CDR1 MDHEN and CDR2 SYDVKM. The CDR3 reads CASTLGETQYF. The DNA for the CDR3 is TGTGCCAGCACCTTGGGTGAGACCCAGTACTTC.

This chain uses TRBV6-5 with TRBJ1-4; tentatively, D is TRBD1 (6 bases). The CDR3 spans 15 residues. Germline assignment: CDR1 MNHEY and CDR2 SVGAGI. V gave up 0 bases and J gave up 3 bases, with 8 bases separating them. DNA of the CDR3: TGTGCCAGCAGTTACTCGCGGGGGCCTAATGAAAAACTGTTTTTT. This translates into CASSYSRGPNEKLFF.

The chain has TRBV27 and TRBJ2-7; 11 bases agree with TRBD1. J was trimmed by 4 bases and V by 3 bases; bases with no gene match: 5. This CDR3 contains 15 residues. Per germline, CDR1 MNHEY and CDR2 SMNVEV (reference sequence). CDR3 region: CASSFGTGGQYEQYF. The CDR3, as DNA: TGTGCCAGCAGTTTCGGGACAGGGGGGCAGTACGAGCAGTACTTC.

The chain couples TRBV28 to TRBJ1-2, with TRBD1 identical over 9 bases. Per the germline V gene, CDR1 is MDHEN and CDR2 is SYDVKM. The CDR3 has 16 residues. The trim removed 7 bases at V and 7 bases at J, leaving 16 bases unmatched. The CDR3 loop is CASIPNRGQGPRGYTF. As DNA, the CDR3 is TGTGCCAGCATCCCGAATCGGGGACAGGGTCCTCGTGGCTACACCTTC.